This entry lists 30 T cell receptor beta chains sequenced from one sample in a study of control samples from healthy donors and cancer patients. Data came from immunoSEQ multiplex PCR; TCRdb stores just in-frame clones and leaves some out. The top ten clones hold just over 2% of a sample with approximately 150,000 clones, about 91% of them seen once. Source material: blood. These receptors all come from a woman in her forties in good health.

For the CDR3, the DNA is TGTGCCAGCAGCCAGGGACAGGGGATGACCTACGAGCAGTACTTC. Protein sequence: CASSQGQGMTYEQYF. This chain links TRBV3-1 (or the pseudogene TRBV3-2) with TRBJ2-7; 10 bases align to TRBD1. Trimming at V came to 3 bases and at J to 2 bases, leaving 4 bases not matched to a gene. Germline assignment: CDR1 LGHDT and CDR2 YNNKEL (reference sequence). This CDR3 contains 15 residues.

The chain joins TRBV2 to TRBJ1-3; D is possibly TRBD1 (6 bases). The CDR3 has 14 amino acids. V lost 5 bases to trimming and J lost 4 bases, with 12 bases between them. Per germline, CDR1 SNHLY and CDR2 FYNNEI. CDR3 amino acids: CASSPGTPGNTIYF. The CDR3 DNA reads TGTGCCAGCAGTCCCGGGACACCAGGAAACACCATATATTTT. Together with reference TRBV2 and TRBJ1-3, the CDR3 gives the full variable domain: EPEVTQTPSHQVTQMGQEVILRCVPISNHLYFYWYRQILGQKVEFLVSFYNNEISEKSEIFDDQFSVERPDGSNFTLKIRSTKLEDSAMYFCASSPGTPGNTIYFGEGSWLTVV.

The chain carries TRBV10-3 and TRBJ2-5, with a possible D match to TRBD2 (6 bases). The CDR3 extends over 15 amino acids. V dropped 8 bases and J dropped 4 bases, with 20 bases sitting between them. The germline gives CDR1 ENHRY, CDR2 SYGVKD. CDR3: CAIRSSEGGGETQYF. The CDR3 nucleotides are TGTGCCATCCGAAGTAGCGAGGGAGGAGGAGAGACCCAGTACTTC.

This sequence joins TRBV9 and TRBJ2-7; a possible D gene is TRBD1 (5 bases). Germline V gene data show CDR1 as SGDLS and CDR2 as YYNGEE. The V end lost 0 bases, the J end lost 7 bases, and 17 bases lay between the germline ends. This CDR3 has 15 residues. In DNA, the CDR3 is TGTGCCAGCAGCGTAGAAGCAGGGCCGGGCGAAGAGCAGTACTTC. It specifies CASSVEAGPGEEQYF. The variable domain in full, with the rest retrieved from reference TRBV9 and TRBJ2-7, is DSGVTQTPKHLITATGQRVTLRCSPRSGDLSVYWYQQSLDQGLQFLIQYYNGEERAKGNILERFSAQQFPDLHSELNLSSLELGDSALYFCASSVEAGPGEEQYFGPGTRLTVT.

The V call is TRBV6-5, the J call TRBJ2-1; 7 bases line up with TRBD2. Germline CDR1 and CDR2: MNHEY and SVGAGI. The V gene end was trimmed by 6 bases and the J gene end by 4 bases; junction bases not matched to a gene: 9. The CDR3 has 15 amino acids. Here the CDR3 DNA reads TGTGCCAGCAGGGGGGGGAGTTCCGGTTACAATGAGCAGTTCTTC. Its protein product is CASRGGSSGYNEQFF.

Here the CDR3 reads CASIIKGDGNTGELFF. CDR3 nucleotides: TGCGCCAGCATTATCAAAGGGGACGGTAACACCGGGGAGCTGTTTTTT. This chain joins TRBV10-1 and TRBJ2-2; the D gene could be TRBD1 or TRBD2 (5 bases each). Germline assignment: CDR1 WNHNN and CDR2 SYGVQD (reference sequence). This CDR3 is built from 16 residues. Trimming removed 7 bases at V and 2 bases at J, with 17 bases between.

J is TRBJ1-2 and V is TRBV7-2; D gene ambiguous. The CDR3 is 15 residues long. Trimming removed 6 bases at V and 7 bases at J, with 21 bases between. Germline lookup yields CDR1 SGHTA and CDR2 FQGNSA. CDR3: CASSRLQEGPIGYTF. The CDR3 DNA reads TGTGCCAGCAGTCGTTTACAAGAGGGCCCGATTGGCTACACCTTC.

CDR3 loop: CASSAIGGSLLGNTEAFF. The CDR3 DNA sequence: TGTGCCAGCTCAGCCATCGGCGGCTCCCTTTTGGGGAACACTGAAGCTTTCTTT. The V call is TRBV18, the J call TRBJ1-1; no clear D gene. The V gene lost 5 bases and the J gene lost 1 base, with 23 bases spanning the gap. This CDR3 region has 18 residues. Germline assignment: CDR1 KGHSH and CDR2 LQKENI.

J is TRBJ2-5 and V is TRBV7-2, with 8 bases that match TRBD1. Unmatched junction bases numbered 3, after V lost 2 bases and J lost 4 bases. Germline V gene sequence: CDR1 SGHTA, CDR2 FQGNSA. The CDR3 is 14 residues long. The DNA for the CDR3 is TGTGCCAGCAGCTTAAGACAGGGGTCAGAGACCCAGTACTTC. It translates to CASSLRQGSETQYF.

CDR3 loop: CASSLVRASGGSYEQYF. CDR3 DNA: TGTGCCAGCAGCTTGGTACGGGCTAGCGGGGGTAGTTACGAGCAGTACTTC. This chain connects TRBV5-8 to TRBJ2-7, with 10 positions matching TRBD2. CDR3 length equals 17 residues. V dropped 0 bases and J dropped 4; count of bases not matched to a gene: 10. Germline V gene lookup returns CDR1 SGHTS and CDR2 YDEGEE.

The chain couples TRBV5-5 to TRBJ1-1; D remains ambiguous. V lost 4 bases and J lost 0, with 16 bases in between. Looked up from germline, CDR1 is SGHKS and CDR2 is YYEKEE (reference sequence). This CDR3 region has 16 residues. CDR3 region: CASSPTSPILNTEAFF. The CDR3, as DNA: TGTGCCAGCAGCCCGACCTCGCCGATTTTGAACACTGAAGCTTTCTTT.

The table lists this clone with a count of one. This chain links TRBV7-2 with TRBJ1-2; no reliable D call. CDR3 length equals 12 residues. Germline CDR1 reads SGHTA; CDR2 reads FQGNSA. V was pared by 8 bases and J by 3 bases, with 10 bases between. CDR3 DNA sequence: TGTGCCAGCGCCGATCAGGACTATGGCTACACCTTC. It yields the protein CASADQDYGYTF.

This rearrangement joins TRBV6-5 to TRBJ2-7, with 13 bases that match TRBD2. V gave up 4 bases and J gave up 3 bases; unmatched junction bases: 3. The CDR3 has 15 residues. The germline V gene encodes CDR1 MNHEY and CDR2 SVGAGI. The CDR3 protein is CASSSRLAGGYEQYF. The CDR3, as DNA: TGTGCCAGCAGTTCCAGACTAGCGGGGGGCTACGAGCAGTACTTC.

The CDR3, as DNA: TGTGCCAGCAGCCCGGACTTGGTCGTAGGCTACACCTTC. This sequence encodes CASSPDLVVGYTF. The chain recombines TRBV7-6 with TRBJ1-2; the D is unclear. CDR1 is SGHVS, CDR2 FNYEAQ, per germline. The CDR3 totals 13 residues. Trimming shortened V by 5 bases and J by 8 bases, and 15 bases separated the two germline ends.

This clone was recorded only once. For the CDR3, the DNA is TGTGCCAGCAGCCCTGGGGCCTACGAGCAGTACTTC. This translates into CASSPGAYEQYF. The J gene is TRBJ2-7, the V gene TRBV7-6; D remains unclear. Deletions cut 5 bases from V and 2 bases from J, with 7 bases between. From germline, CDR1 is SGHVS and CDR2 FNYEAQ. CDR3 length: 12 residues.

The gene calls are TRBV14 and TRBJ2-7; the D is unclear. CDR1 is SGHDN, CDR2 FVKESK, per germline. This CDR3 has 14 amino acids. V was clipped by 1 base and J by 3 bases, with 10 bases between them. The DNA of the CDR3 is TGTGCCAGCAGCCAAGTTGAGAGGCGCTACGAGCAGTACTTC. It specifies CASSQVERRYEQYF.

This chain uses TRBV15 with TRBJ1-1; D not certain. CDR1 is LNHNV and CDR2 is YYDKDF in the germline V gene (reference sequence). The CDR3 is made up of 13 amino acids. The ends were cut back, 5 bases at V and 3 bases at J, with 10 bases in the middle. Here the CDR3 reads CATSWSRDTEAFF. CDR3 DNA sequence: TGTGCCACCAGCTGGAGTCGGGACACTGAAGCTTTCTTT.

The chain combines TRBV2 with TRBJ1-6; D is ambiguous. In germline, CDR1 is SNHLY, CDR2 FYNNEI. The CDR3 has 12 amino acids. The V and J ends lost 2 bases and 16 bases respectively, with 12 bases between them. CDR3 coding DNA: TGTGCCAGCAGTGAATCCCCTATCCCACTCCACTTT. Translating gives CASSESPIPLHF.

This clone was observed once. The rearrangement uses TRBV6-4 and TRBJ2-1; TRBD2 matches 7 bases. CDR1 and CDR2 from the germline V gene are MRHNA and SNTAGT. The J segment lost 6 bases and the V segment lost 1 base, leaving 3 bases of the junction unmatched. The CDR3 has 14 amino acids. The CDR3 protein is CASSDLGGFNEQFF. The DNA of the CDR3 is TGTGCCAGCAGTGACTTGGGGGGGTTCAATGAGCAGTTCTTC.

The V and J genes are TRBV6-5 and TRBJ2-7; 7 bases map to TRBD1. The CDR3 contains 13 residues. Germline assignment: CDR1 MNHEY and CDR2 SVGAGI. Trimming took 5 bases from V and 5 from J; bases not matched to a gene: 6. The CDR3, as DNA: TGTGCCAGCAGTCTAACAGGGGCCCACGAGCAGTACTTC. It specifies CASSLTGAHEQYF.

V gene TRBV2 combines with J gene TRBJ2-5, with TRBD2 as a possible D gene (7 bases). This CDR3 is built from 14 residues. Trimming removed 8 bases at V and 3 bases at J, with 16 bases between. Per germline, CDR1 SNHLY and CDR2 FYNNEI. CDR3 in DNA: TGTGCCAGCGGTTTGGGGGGGCTGGAAGAGACCCAGTACTTC. The encoded protein is CASGLGGLEETQYF.

Written as DNA, the CDR3 is TGTGCTAGCGGCCGGGGGGCCGAGCGTTATACGCAGTATTTT. It yields the protein CASGRGAERYTQYF. The chain joins TRBV12-5 to TRBJ2-3, with D possibly being TRBD2 (7 bases). The V end lost 9 bases, the J end lost 7 bases, and 20 bases lay between the germline ends. Germline V CDR1 and CDR2: LGHNT, FRNRAP. The CDR3 contains 14 residues.

This chain uses TRBV7-9 with TRBJ2-1, with D tentatively TRBD1 or TRBD2 (7 bases each). Deletions cut 6 bases from V and 7 bases from J, with 16 bases between. Germline values: CDR1 SEHNR, CDR2 FQNEAQ (reference sequence). The CDR3 is made up of 14 amino acids. The CDR3 DNA reads TGTGCCAGCAGTAAAGGGACAGCGGGGAATGAGCAGTTCTTC. This encodes CASSKGTAGNEQFF.

This sequence joins TRBV7-8 and TRBJ2-7; weak D call: TRBD1 (5 bases). In germline, CDR1 is SGHVS, CDR2 FQNEAQ. The V gene lost 7 bases and the J gene lost 4 bases, with 8 bases spanning the gap. This CDR3 is built from 11 residues. CDR3 DNA sequence: TGTGCCAGCATGCAGGGTTACGAGCAGTACTTC. Translating it yields CASMQGYEQYF.

The CDR3 spells CASTWTGNTEAFF. The DNA for the CDR3 is TGTGCCAGCACTTGGACAGGGAACACTGAAGCTTTCTTT. The chain recombines TRBV12-3 or TRBV12-4 with TRBJ1-1; TRBD1 matches 7 bases. The CDR3 sequence is 13 residues long. The trim removed 7 bases at V and 1 base at J, leaving 3 bases unmatched.

The chain carries TRBV7-6 and TRBJ2-1; 8 bases fit TRBD2. V was clipped by 0 bases and J by 9 bases; unmatched bases: 16. The CDR3 loop spans 18 amino acids. CDR1 and CDR2 from the germline V gene are SGHVS and FNYEAQ. The CDR3 nucleotides read TGTGCCAGCAGCTTAGCTGCCGAGGCTAGCGGGCAGGTCGGTGAGCAGTTCTTC. Protein: CASSLAAEASGQVGEQFF.

The chain has TRBV12-5 and TRBJ2-1; D is unclear. The germline CDR1 and CDR2 sequences are LGHNT and FRNRAP. The CDR3 has 14 residues. V shed 1 base and J shed 4 bases, with 8 bases lying between them. The CDR3: CASGLGHRYNEQFF. In DNA form, the CDR3 reads TGTGCTAGTGGTTTGGGACATAGGTACAATGAGCAGTTCTTC.

The V gene is TRBV5-6, the J gene TRBJ2-5; maybe TRBD2 (7 bases). Germline values: CDR1 SGHDT, CDR2 YYEEEE. V was cut by 3 bases and J by 5 bases, with 17 bases left in between. The CDR3 has 15 residues. CDR3 in amino acids: CASSSAGASAETQYF. DNA of the CDR3: TGTGCCAGCAGCTCCGCGGGGGCTAGCGCCGAGACCCAGTACTTC.

The genes are TRBV25-1 and TRBJ1-2, with TRBD1 identical over 9 bases. Germline lookup yields CDR1 MGHDK and CDR2 SYGVNS. This CDR3 has 16 residues. V shed 5 bases, J shed 1 base, and the junction held 8 bases outside the gene matches. For the CDR3, the DNA is TGTGCCAGCAGTCCTGTCCGGGGACAGGGTAACTATGGCTACACCTTC. Its translation is CASSPVRGQGNYGYTF.

The J gene is TRBJ2-7, the V gene TRBV9, with D perhaps TRBD2 (5 bases). V was pared by 0 bases and J by 7 bases, with 11 bases between. CDR1 and CDR2 (germline): SGDLS, YYNGEE. This CDR3 comprises 13 residues. The CDR3: CASSVVPEGEQYF. The CDR3 DNA reads TGTGCCAGCAGCGTAGTCCCCGAGGGAGAGCAGTACTTC.